The T cell receptor beta chain described here comes from a study of cytomegalovirus exposure and HLA in healthy donors. The validation cohort, a group of roughly 120 subjects, included the donors and was separate from the roughly 670-subject first cohort. Study-wide points: Whilst most TCR sequences proved rare, a subset of public TCRs occurred across many donors. The study labeled 164 TCR beta chains cytomegalovirus-associated.

Worth noting for this clone: Its antigen is not identified.

The data were produced by immunoSEQ multiplex PCR, yet TCRdb's version contains in-frame clones alone and is incomplete. The repertoire consists of some 120,000 clones, with 85% to 95% occurring once and the leading ten covering 1% to 1.5%. This CDR3 has 14 residues. Trimming left V 5 bases short and J 2 bases short, with 14 bases between. CDR1 SGHDT and CDR2 YYEEEE come from the germline V gene. This receptor was obtained from a woman between 18 and 29 years old in good health and CMV-seronegative. Specimen: PBMCs. The chain has TRBV5-6 and TRBJ2-7; D may be TRBD2 (5 bases). CDR3 loop: CASSTEGRTYEQYF. CDR3 DNA sequence: TGTGCCAGCAGTACAGAGGGTAGGACCTACGAGCAGTACTTC.